The T cell receptor beta chain under discussion was sequenced for a study of T cells after yellow fever vaccination. Findings of the study overall: Booster sampling recovered most clones from primary vaccination (around 96% CD4, 80% to 90% CD8).

Note on this clonotype: Its target is unknown.

This CDR3 is 14 amino acids long. Trimming took off 1 base at V and 2 bases at J, with 9 bases between the two ends. Germline V gene sequence: CDR1 SEHNR, CDR2 FQNEAQ (reference sequence). One entry per CDR3 protein results from TCRdb running MiXCR on the 5' RACE reads. The sample has a few hundred thousand distinct CDR3 sequences; 10% to 15% are singletons. Sequenced here: CD4+ T cells sorted from PBMCs, sampled 45 days after the yellow fever booster vaccination. This clonotype was obtained from a man under 40 who received the YFV17D yellow fever vaccine. The rearrangement joins TRBV7-9 to TRBJ2-7; D not resolved. The CDR3 nucleotides are TGTGCCAGCAGCTTAGGTTTCTTTCCCTACGAGCAGTACTTC. This translates into CASSLGFFPYEQYF.